The next 6 T cell receptor beta chains were all read from a single sample in a study of shared clonotypes between healthy human individuals. TCRdb keeps only in-frame clones here, not all; method: immunoSEQ multiplex PCR. Among under 600,000 clones listed, around 97% were seen once. The sequencing input was naive CD4+ T cells sorted from blood. Subset: CD45RA+ positively selected. Receptors originate from a woman in her twenties or thirties in good health.

The chain is built from TRBV7-6 and TRBJ1-5; 12 bases map to TRBD1. CDR1 is SGHVS, CDR2 FNYEAQ, per germline. The CDR3 has 16 amino acids. V lost 5 bases and J lost 3; bases outside the gene matches: 5. The CDR3 sequence: CASSPGQGADNQPQHF. CDR3 nucleotide sequence: TGTGCCAGCAGCCCGGGACAGGGGGCAGACAATCAGCCCCAGCATTTT.

The DNA for the CDR3 is TGTGCCAGCAGTGAAGCGTATGGCGGGGGGCGGACAGATACGCAGTATTTT. Its protein product is CASSEAYGGGRTDTQYF. The chain uses TRBV6-1 and TRBJ2-3; 8 bases line up with TRBD2. CDR3 length: 17 residues. V was pared by 0 bases and J by 3 bases, with 8 bases of the junction left unmatched. The germline CDR1 and CDR2 sequences are MNHNS and SASEGT.

The V gene is TRBV11-3, the J gene TRBJ1-1; D is unresolved. CDR3 length: 13 amino acids. CDR1 and CDR2 from the germline V gene are SGHNT and YENEEA. V dropped 6 bases and J dropped 1 base, with 9 bases sitting between them. As DNA, the CDR3 is TGTGCCAGCAGTCGCTACAGGAACACTGAAGCTTTCTTT. Protein product: CASSRYRNTEAFF.

The chain links TRBV13 to TRBJ2-5; 9 bases match TRBD1. Germline V lookup: CDR1 PRHDT, CDR2 FYEKMQ (reference sequence). This CDR3 contains 14 residues. The trim removed 4 bases at V and 6 bases at J, leaving 6 bases unmatched. CDR3 protein: CASSSEDRGKTQYF. CDR3 DNA: TGTGCCAGCAGCTCAGAGGACAGGGGAAAGACCCAGTACTTC.

The chain employs TRBV5-4 and TRBJ1-6; TRBD1 aligns across 9 bases. After removal of 0 bases from V and 10 bases from J, the junction contained 5 bases not matched to a gene. The CDR3 consists of 15 residues. Germline CDR1 is SGHNT and CDR2 is YYREEE (reference sequence). CDR3 DNA: TGTGCCAGCAGCTTGGCGGGACAGGGAAACTCACCCCTCCACTTT. This codes for CASSLAGQGNSPLHF.

The rearrangement links TRBV6-1 to TRBJ2-7; D is ambiguous. The CDR3 loop spans 13 amino acids. The germline V and J ends were trimmed by 5 bases and 2 bases, with 10 bases remaining between them. The V gene's germline CDR1 is MNHNS and CDR2 SASEGT. The CDR3 DNA reads TGTGCCAGCAGTTCCCATGAAGCCTACGAGCAGTACTTC. Amino acids: CASSSHEAYEQYF.